The 18 T cell receptor beta chains below were found in one sample sequenced in a study of T-cell memory formation after mild COVID-19. TCRdb reanalysed the 5' RACE reads using MiXCR and keeps one entry per CDR3 protein. The table lists 550,000 to 700,000 distinct CDR3 sequences, about 20% of them singletons. The material sequenced was PBMCs or a T cell subset sorted from them (not recorded which). Source of these receptors: an adult woman who had mild COVID-19 (a few samples of this study predate the infection). Cell type and time point are not known.

The chain has TRBV6-1 and TRBJ2-7; 10 nucleotides line up with TRBD2. The trim removed 0 bases at V and 2 bases at J, leaving 4 bases unmatched. Germline V gene sequence: CDR1 MNHNS, CDR2 SASEGT. CDR3 size: 16 residues. CDR3 bases: TGTGCCAGCAGTGAAGCAGCGAGCGGGGGGGCCTACGAGCAGTACTTC. Residues: CASSEAASGGAYEQYF.

The chain joins TRBV10-3 to TRBJ2-7; 7 bases align to TRBD2. V gave up 6 bases and J gave up 0 bases; unmatched junction bases: 5. Germline CDR1 is ENHRY and CDR2 is SYGVKD. This CDR3 has 14 amino acids. CDR3 nucleotides: TGTGCCATCAGAGACGGGGGGAACTCCTACGAGCAGTACTTC. Translation gives CAIRDGGNSYEQYF.

This clonotype turned up a few times. The rearrangement uses TRBV10-3 and TRBJ1-2; the D gene is possibly TRBD1 (5 bases). Germline-derived CDR1 and CDR2 are ENHRY and SYGVKD. The CDR3 has 13 residues. Deletions cut 6 bases from V and 3 bases from J, with 11 bases between. CDR3: CAIRGRADYGYTF. CDR3 coding DNA: TGTGCCATCAGGGGCAGGGCCGACTATGGCTACACCTTC.

This sequence joins TRBV12-5 and TRBJ2-7; 11 bases fit TRBD2. This CDR3 comprises 16 residues. Germline assignment: CDR1 LGHNT and CDR2 FRNRAP. V trimming: 7 bases; J trimming: 2 bases; junction bases outside the gene matches: 10. The CDR3 bases are TGTGCTAGTGTCCATACCGGGACTAGCGGAACCTACGAGCAGTACTTC. Residues: CASVHTGTSGTYEQYF.

The chain carries TRBV19 and TRBJ2-3, with 10 bases identical to TRBD2. This CDR3 has 15 amino acids. Germline V CDR1 and CDR2: LNHDA, SQIVND (reference sequence). The ends lost 6 bases at V and 4 bases at J; junction bases unmatched: 7. The CDR3 DNA sequence: TGTGCCAGTAGCCAGACTAGCGGGCTAGCAGATACGCAGTATTTT. Translation: CASSQTSGLADTQYF.

This chain joins TRBV18 and TRBJ2-6; the D is unclear. Germline-derived CDR1 and CDR2 are KGHSH and LQKENI. CDR3 length: 16 residues. Trimming cost V 3 bases and J 0 bases, with 9 bases left between them. CDR3 region: CASSPVENSGANVLTF. CDR3 bases: TGTGCCAGCTCACCGGTAGAGAACTCTGGGGCCAACGTCCTGACTTTC.

The chain employs TRBV12-3 or TRBV12-4 and TRBJ2-5; D may be TRBD1 (5 bases). There are 13 residues in the CDR3. Trimming pared 5 bases from V and 3 bases from J, leaving 10 bases between. CDR3 coding DNA: TGTGCCAGCAGTACACTCAGGGAAGAGACCCAGTACTTC. It codes for CASSTLREETQYF.

This clonotype was found a few times. DNA for the CDR3: TGTGCCAGCAGCCCCCTAGACGGAAAGAACACCGGGGAGCTGTTTTTT. It specifies CASSPLDGKNTGELFF. This rearrangement joins TRBV11-3 to TRBJ2-2; D remains unclear. CDR3 length: 16 residues. Germline V gene sequence: CDR1 SGHNT, CDR2 YENEEA. Deletions cut 5 bases from V and 1 base from J, with 14 bases between. Full variable domain (rest looked up from reference TRBV11-3 and TRBJ2-2): EAGVVQSPRYKIIEKKQPVAFWCNPISGHNTLYWYLQNLGQGPELLIRYENEEAVDDSQLPKDRFSAERLKGVDSTLKIQPAELGDSAVYLCASSPLDGKNTGELFFGEGSRLTVL.

V and J are TRBV9 and TRBJ2-5, with 12 bases matching TRBD2. The J segment lost 2 bases and the V segment lost 4 bases, leaving 9 bases of the junction unmatched. The CDR3 runs 17 residues. The germline V gene encodes CDR1 SGDLS and CDR2 YYNGEE. CDR3 in amino acids: CASSTGSLAGGQETQYF. The CDR3 nucleotides read TGTGCCAGCAGCACAGGGTCTCTAGCGGGAGGGCAAGAGACCCAGTACTTC.

Only a few counts were recorded for this clonotype. The chain employs TRBV5-6 and TRBJ1-2; 7 nucleotides agree with TRBD1. The trim removed 1 base at V and 7 bases at J, leaving 16 bases unmatched. The length of the CDR3 is 17 residues. CDR1 and CDR2 (germline): SGHDT, YYEEEE. CDR3 nucleotides: TGTGCCAGCAGCTTGCTCCTCTCAGTCCTCCCAGGGGGTGGCTACACCTTC. Its translation is CASSLLLSVLPGGGYTF.

This clonotype was seen a handful of times. The germline gene is not matched at one end of the junction; a read error may be the cause. The chain combines TRBV12-3 or TRBV12-4 with TRBJ2-1; tentatively, D is TRBD1 (6 bases). The length of the CDR3 is 12 residues. CDR3 loop: CASSPGQIAVVF. The DNA for the CDR3 is TGTGCCAGCAGTCCAGGACAGATAGCAGTGGTCTTC.

This clonotype showed up just a few times. The chain couples TRBV7-6 to TRBJ2-5; 8 bases agree with TRBD2. The CDR3 is 14 residues long. Germline V gives CDR1 SGHVS, CDR2 FNYEAQ. Trimming took 4 bases from V and 5 from J; bases not matched to a gene: 6. CDR3 protein: CASSSFTGGETQYF. In nucleotides, the CDR3 is TGTGCCAGCAGCTCCTTTACGGGAGGGGAGACCCAGTACTTC.

This chain connects TRBV20-1 to TRBJ2-2; D ambiguous. The CDR3 has 14 residues. CDR1 is DFQATT and CDR2 is SNEGSKA in the germline V gene (reference sequence). With 5 bases removed from V and 7 bases from J, the gap between germline ends came to 17 bases. CDR3 sequence reads: CSAEQLTSGGELFF. Here the CDR3 DNA reads TGCAGTGCTGAGCAGCTAACATCGGGCGGGGAGCTGTTTTTT.

This clonotype was detected only once. This chain joins TRBV5-6 and TRBJ1-1; 11 bases are a match to TRBD1. The germline V gene encodes CDR1 SGHDT and CDR2 YYEEEE. Losses at the gene ends were 1 base for V and 3 bases for J; bases not matched to a gene: 5. The CDR3 is 16 amino acids. This CDR3 reads CASSLWDRGSYTEAFF. The CDR3 coding sequence is TGTGCCAGCAGCTTGTGGGACAGGGGGTCATACACTGAAGCTTTCTTT.

This chain joins TRBV20-1 and TRBJ2-1; 9 bases map to TRBD2. CDR1 is DFQATT and CDR2 is SNEGSKA in the germline V gene (reference sequence). Trimming at V came to 3 bases and at J to 10 bases, leaving 7 bases not matched to a gene. The CDR3 consists of 13 residues. The CDR3 loop reads CSARDLAGWEQFF. In DNA form, the CDR3 reads TGCAGTGCTAGGGATCTAGCGGGGTGGGAGCAGTTCTTC.

The gene calls are TRBV20-1 and TRBJ1-1; 8 nucleotides line up with TRBD1. Germline assignment: CDR1 DFQATT and CDR2 SNEGSKA (reference sequence). The V and J ends lost 8 bases and 1 base, in that order; junction bases with no gene match: 6. This CDR3 is built from 13 residues. The chain's CDR3 is CSQNRGANTEAFF. In DNA form, the CDR3 reads TGCAGTCAAAACAGGGGGGCGAACACTGAAGCTTTCTTT.

V usage is TRBV29-1 and J usage is TRBJ1-3, with D unresolved. The V gene lost 4 bases and the J gene lost 0 bases, with 4 bases spanning the gap. CDR1 and CDR2 from the germline V gene are SQVTM and ANQGSEA. The CDR3 contains 12 residues. The CDR3, as DNA: TGCAGCGTTGGATTCTCTGGAAACACCATATATTTT. It codes for CSVGFSGNTIYF.

This clonotype was counted a few times. V usage is TRBV12-3 or TRBV12-4 and J usage is TRBJ2-2; 12 bases align to TRBD2. The trim removed 6 bases at V and 7 bases at J, leaving 9 bases unmatched. The CDR3 totals 16 residues. This CDR3 is CASSPTSGRANGELFF. In DNA, the CDR3 is TGTGCCAGCAGCCCGACTAGCGGGAGAGCGAACGGGGAGCTGTTTTTT.